A single sample gave rise to the 28 T cell receptor beta chains below, sequenced in a study of human T cells and chemical hapten exposure. MiXCR, run by TCRdb on the RACE reads, gives a single entry per CDR3 protein. Of about 82,000 distinct CDR3 sequences listed, more than 9% were seen once; the top ten hold about 5%. The time point: patch test 2, 6 weeks after DPC sensitization. The treatment is: therapeutic diphenylcyclopropenone sensitization with weekly scalp DPC. The sample was whole blood, taken in connection with sensitization to the hapten diphenylcyclopropenone (DPC). These receptors were obtained from a woman between 45 and 60 years old with alopecia areata. Some clones in this sample may be carry-over from other donors' samples.

This clonotype occurred many times. The genes are TRBV7-9 and TRBJ2-2; maybe TRBD1 (5 bases). The CDR3 sequence is 13 residues long. Germline CDR1 is SEHNR and CDR2 is FQNEAQ (reference sequence). Deletions cut 11 bases from V and 1 base from J, with 11 bases between. CDR3 sequence: CAPGNLNTGELFF. The CDR3 nucleotides are TGTGCCCCAGGGAACCTGAACACCGGGGAGCTGTTTTTT.

This clonotype was seen only a few times. This chain links TRBV18 with TRBJ2-5, with 13 bases identical to TRBD2. There are 18 residues in the CDR3. Per the germline V gene, CDR1 is KGHSH and CDR2 is LQKENI. The V gene end was trimmed by 6 bases and the J gene end by 0 bases; junction bases not matched to a gene: 10. The CDR3 loop is CASSPWTSGSQYQETQYF. CDR3 coding DNA: TGTGCCAGCTCCCCCTGGACTAGCGGGAGCCAGTACCAAGAGACCCAGTACTTC.

This clonotype appeared many times. The chain links TRBV3-1 to TRBJ2-7; possible D gene TRBD1, 6 bases. V was clipped by 2 bases and J by 3 bases, with 23 bases between them. Germline V gene data show CDR1 as LGHDT and CDR2 as YNNKEL (reference sequence). There are 18 residues in the CDR3. CDR3 sequence (DNA): TGTGCCAGCAGCCAACGAAGGGCCGTCCTCCGGACAGACTACGAGCAGTACTTC. Its protein is CASSQRRAVLRTDYEQYF.

The chain joins TRBV20-1 to TRBJ1-2; 7 bases are a match to TRBD1. The V gene's germline CDR1 is DFQATT and CDR2 SNEGSKA (reference sequence). Losses at the gene ends were 0 bases for V and 6 bases for J; bases not matched to a gene: 4. The CDR3 length is 13 residues. CDR3 amino acids: CSAREPTGHGYTF. The CDR3 region has the DNA TGCAGTGCTAGAGAACCGACAGGGCATGGCTACACCTTC.

There are a few counts of this clonotype. The chain is built from TRBV7-2 and TRBJ1-1; D perhaps matches TRBD1 (5 bases). The V gene lost 1 base and the J gene lost 8 bases, with 11 bases spanning the gap. Germline V gives CDR1 SGHTA, CDR2 FQGNSA. The CDR3 has 13 residues. CDR3 in amino acids: CASSLVGTVEAFF. The CDR3 DNA sequence: TGTGCCAGCAGCTTAGTAGGGACGGTGGAAGCTTTCTTT.

This clonotype was counted only a few times. The rearrangement uses TRBV21-1 and TRBJ2-2; the table gives TRBD2 as D, unverified against the DNA. TRBV21-1 is assigned pseudogene status. This CDR3 has 16 residues. CDR3 protein: CASSKWNGRQTGELFF. For the CDR3, the DNA is TGTGCCAGCAGCAAATGGAACGGGAGGCAGACCGGGGAGCTGTTTTTT.

This clonotype has more than one count but fewer than ten. This chain uses TRBV5-1 with TRBJ1-4; unclear D gene. The CDR3 is 15 amino acids. Between the trimmed V and J ends, which lost 7 bases and 7 bases, there was a span of 20 bases. Looked up from germline, CDR1 is SGHRS and CDR2 is YFSETQ. DNA for the CDR3: TGCGCCAGCCACCCTGGTGGAGGACTGTTTGAAAAACTGTTTTTT. Its protein product is CASHPGGGLFEKLFF.

This clonotype was counted a single time. The chain combines TRBV3-1 with TRBJ1-1; 7 positions match TRBD1. V shed 3 bases and J 1 base; nucleotides not matched to a gene: 2. CDR1 is LGHDT and CDR2 is YNNKEL in the germline V gene (reference sequence). The CDR3 has 14 amino acids. This CDR3 reads CASSHEGANTEAFF. CDR3 DNA sequence: TGTGCCAGCAGCCATGAGGGGGCGAACACTGAAGCTTTCTTT.

The chain couples TRBV7-2 to TRBJ1-3; D is unresolved. Per the germline V gene, CDR1 is SGHTA and CDR2 is FQGNSA. The CDR3 contains 14 residues. Here the CDR3 reads CVSKSGSSGNTIYF. The CDR3 bases are TGTGTCAGTAAATCCGGGTCATCCGGAAACACCATATATTTT.

This clonotype has more than one count but fewer than ten. This chain connects TRBV20-1 to TRBJ1-3; D is ambiguous. The germline gives CDR1 DFQATT, CDR2 SNEGSKA (reference sequence). The CDR3 consists of 11 residues. Trimming took off 3 bases at V and 4 bases at J, with 4 bases between the two ends. The CDR3 DNA follows: TGCAGTGCTAGTACCGGAAACACCATATATTTT. It codes for CSASTGNTIYF.

The sample holds many counts of this clonotype. The rearrangement links TRBV6-2 or TRBV6-3 to TRBJ1-2; D is ambiguous. The V end was cut by 2 bases, the J end by 2 bases, with 6 bases between. The CDR3 is made up of 13 amino acids. Germline assignment: CDR1 MNHEY and CDR2 SVGEGT. The CDR3 reads CASSYGKNYGYTF. The DNA of the CDR3 is TGTGCCAGCAGTTACGGGAAAAACTATGGCTACACCTTC.

The table lists this clonotype with a few counts. The chain couples TRBV28 to TRBJ2-3; a weak D match, TRBD2 (5 bases). The V end lost 6 bases, the J end lost 3 bases, and 13 bases lay between the germline ends. The CDR3 has 14 amino acids. CDR1 is MDHEN and CDR2 is SYDVKM in the germline V gene. CDR3 DNA sequence: TGTGCCAGCAGCCGAGGGTACTCTACAGATACGCAGTATTTT. Translating gives CASSRGYSTDTQYF.

V is TRBV7-9 and J is TRBJ1-1, with TRBD1 matching over 9 bases. This CDR3 region has 16 residues. Trimming at V came to 5 bases and at J to 1 base, leaving 8 bases not matched to a gene. The V gene's germline CDR1 is SEHNR and CDR2 FQNEAQ (reference sequence). CDR3 loop: CASSPSWTGANTEAFF. The DNA for the CDR3 is TGTGCCAGCAGCCCGAGCTGGACAGGGGCGAACACTGAAGCTTTCTTT. The full variable domain, its missing parts supplied by reference TRBV7-9 and TRBJ1-1, is DTGVSQNPRHKITKRGQNVTFRCDPISEHNRLYWYRQTLGQGPEFLTYFQNEAQLEKSRLLSDRFSAERPKGSFSTLEIQRTEQGDSAMYLCASSPSWTGANTEAFFGQGTRLTVV.

This clonotype has only a few counts. The V and J genes are TRBV7-8 and TRBJ2-5, with a tentative D call TRBD2 (5 bases). CDR3 length equals 13 residues. V was shortened by 5 bases and J by 1 base, with 8 bases between the two germline ends. Germline CDR1 reads SGHVS; CDR2 reads FQNEAQ. This chain's CDR3 is CASSERFQETQYF. CDR3 nucleotide sequence: TGTGCCAGCAGCGAGCGGTTCCAAGAGACCCAGTACTTC.

The table lists this clonotype with a few counts. The chain recombines TRBV20-1 with TRBJ1-5; the D gene is possibly TRBD1 (5 bases). CDR3 length equals 15 residues. Trimming removed 3 bases from V and 0 bases from J, with 12 bases in between. From germline, CDR1 is DFQATT and CDR2 SNEGSKA (reference sequence). The CDR3, as DNA: TGCAGTGCTAGCCCGGGACGGAGTAGCAATCAGCCCCAGCATTTT. It translates to CSASPGRSSNQPQHF.

The chain's CDR3 is CASSPTSGSRRQETQYF. Written as DNA, the CDR3 is TGCGCCAGCAGCCCCACTAGCGGGAGTAGGCGGCAAGAGACCCAGTACTTC. The chain joins TRBV5-1 to TRBJ2-5, with 11 bases identical to TRBD2. Germline CDR1 SGHRS, CDR2 YFSETQ. The ends lost 4 bases at V and 2 bases at J; junction bases unmatched: 10. CDR3 length: 17 residues. The whole variable domain, filled in from reference TRBV5-1 and TRBJ2-5, reads KAGVTQTPRYLIKTRGQQVTLSCSPISGHRSVSWYQQTPGQGLQFLFEYFSETQRNKGNFPGRFSGRQFSNSRSEMNVSTLELGDSALYLCASSPTSGSRRQETQYFGPGTRLLVL.

This clonotype has a handful of counts. The chain combines TRBV7-9 with TRBJ2-1, with D perhaps TRBD1 (5 bases). Germline CDR1 reads SEHNR; CDR2 reads FQNEAQ (reference sequence). The CDR3 has 11 amino acids. V was cut by 11 bases and J by 5 bases, with 10 bases left in between. The CDR3 DNA is TGTGCCTTTGGGGCTGACAATGAGCAGTTCTTC. It is translated as CAFGADNEQFF.

This clonotype was seen more than once but under ten times. The V call is TRBV30, the J call TRBJ1-1, with D possibly being TRBD1 (5 bases). The V and J ends lost 0 bases and 11 bases respectively, with 10 bases between them. The germline V gene encodes CDR1 GTSNPN and CDR2 SVGIG (reference sequence). This CDR3 is 11 amino acids long. The CDR3 is CAWSVGGAAFF. The DNA for the CDR3 is TGTGCCTGGAGTGTTGGAGGGGCGGCTTTCTTT. Variable domain in full (rest from reference TRBV30 and TRBJ1-1): SQTIHQWPATLVQPVGSPLSLECTVEGTSNPNLYWYRQAAGRGLQLLFYSVGIGQISSEVPQNLSASRPQDRQFILSSKKLLLSDSGFYLCAWSVGGAAFFGQGTRLTVV.

This clonotype appeared a single time. A read error is possible here, since a much larger clone lies one base away. The chain is built from TRBV15 and TRBJ2-1, with 10 bases fitting TRBD2. From germline, CDR1 is LNHNV and CDR2 YYDKDF (reference sequence). CDR3 length equals 14 residues. CDR3 sequence reads: CATRGTSVYNEQLF. Here the CDR3 DNA reads TGTGCCACCCGTGGGACTAGCGTATACAATGAGCAGCTCTTC.

The V gene is TRBV18, the J gene TRBJ2-3; D gene unclear. Trimming removed 6 bases at V and 5 bases at J, with 18 bases between. Germline assignment: CDR1 KGHSH and CDR2 LQKENI. CDR3 size: 15 residues. The CDR3 region is CASSPDGTALDTQYF. The CDR3 DNA follows: TGTGCCAGCTCCCCAGACGGCACGGCCTTAGATACGCAGTATTTT.

CDR3 sequence reads: CASSPPGLAGEGETQYF. The CDR3, as DNA: TGTGCCAGCAGCCCACCGGGACTAGCGGGAGAGGGAGAGACCCAGTACTTC. The rearrangement links TRBV5-4 to TRBJ2-5; 14 bases match TRBD2. Germline V lookup: CDR1 SGHNT, CDR2 YYREEE (reference sequence). The CDR3 runs 17 residues. With V trimmed by 4 bases and J by 4 bases, 9 bases remained unmatched.

In this sample, this clonotype turned up a few times. J is TRBJ2-5 and V is TRBV18, with 7 bases lining up with TRBD1. CDR1 is KGHSH, CDR2 LQKENI, per germline. Trimming took 4 bases from V and 2 from J; bases not matched to a gene: 7. There are 15 residues in the CDR3. CDR3 DNA: TGTGCCAGCTCACGGATTACAGGGGAGCAAGAGACCCAGTACTTC. Its translation is CASSRITGEQETQYF.

This clonotype has a handful of counts. The rearrangement links TRBV28 to TRBJ1-4, with 7 nucleotides matching TRBD1. CDR1 and CDR2 from the germline V gene are MDHEN and SYDVKM. The CDR3 length is 14 residues. The junction had 5 bases not matched to a gene; V was cut back by 6 bases and J by 4 bases. CDR3 sequence reads: CASSSQGINEKLFF. In DNA form, the CDR3 reads TGTGCCAGCAGCTCACAGGGGATTAATGAAAAACTGTTTTTT.

This clonotype was seen at least ten times. J is TRBJ1-5 and V is TRBV6-6; D gene ambiguous. Germline V gives CDR1 MNHNY, CDR2 SVGAGI (reference sequence). The CDR3 has 13 residues. The V and J ends lost 7 bases and 1 base respectively, with 8 bases between them. CDR3 sequence (DNA): TGTGCCAGCACTCCGGACAGCAATCAGCCCCAGCATTTT. Translating it yields CASTPDSNQPQHF.

The rearrangement joins TRBV19 to TRBJ1-5; D is ambiguous. The germline V gene encodes CDR1 LNHDA and CDR2 SQIVND (reference sequence). V was pared by 3 bases and J by 0 bases, with 9 bases between. There are 15 residues in the CDR3. This chain's CDR3 is CASSIAKYSNQPQHF. CDR3 nucleotides: TGTGCCAGTAGTATCGCCAAGTATAGCAATCAGCCCCAGCATTTT.

The CDR3 DNA is TGTGCCAGCAGCTTAGAGCGGGGCAGCTACGAGCAGTACTTC. Translation: CASSLERGSYEQYF. The chain links TRBV11-1 to TRBJ2-7; 7 nucleotides agree with TRBD2. This CDR3 has 14 residues. Germline CDR1 is SGHAT and CDR2 is FQDESV (reference sequence). The trim removed 1 base at V and 3 bases at J, leaving 3 bases unmatched.

This clonotype was seen a handful of times. The chain links TRBV9 to TRBJ1-1; possible D gene TRBD1, 5 bases. The CDR3 is made up of 15 amino acids. V was shortened by 3 bases and J by 1 base, with 13 bases between the two germline ends. Per germline, CDR1 SGDLS and CDR2 YYNGEE. CDR3 amino acids: CASSGGGAENTEAFF. The CDR3 nucleotides read TGTGCCAGCAGCGGGGGCGGCGCGGAGAACACTGAAGCTTTCTTT.

This clonotype was found many times. V is TRBV7-9 and J is TRBJ2-7; D not certain. Germline V gene sequence: CDR1 SEHNR, CDR2 FQNEAQ (reference sequence). V lost 3 bases, J lost 2 bases, and 11 bases lay in between. This CDR3 has 14 residues. In DNA, the CDR3 is TGTGCCAGCAGCTTGGCCCTGACCACCTACGAGCAGTACTTC. This gives the protein CASSLALTTYEQYF.